This T cell receptor (beta chain) is from a study of blood T cell repertoires in COVID-19 (dated by TCRdb to the early 2020s). Concerning the study at large: Samples from collaborators originated in the United States, Italy and Spain and spanned both the acute and convalescent phases of COVID-19. Subjects who had been exposed to COVID-19, were actively infected with it, or had recovered from it provided the deeply sampled blood TCRbeta repertoires that made up the dataset. The repertoires were released in a freely available public database meant as a resource for research on the immune response to SARS-CoV-2. The sample metadata nearly always contained a de-identified subject ID, COVID-19 status, age in years and sex. The prospective study material was composed of cDNA or gDNA derived from T cells, B-cell-depleted T cells, or PBMCs. Samples came from the ongoing ImmuneRACE study (first 160 participants) plus 1,254 subjects from 6 global collaborators. Where available, HLA class I and class II types were taken from metadata supplied by the sample provider and were not determined by assay-based typing.

What the work shows at the level of the full study, not this receptor alone: The amount of clinical and demographic metadata varied by source and participant and was provided uncurated.

Enrolling through a virtual design, the prospective study's participants ranged in age from roughly 18 to 89 years and lived across roughly 24 United States geographic areas. To assign participants to cohorts, the prospective study relied on clinical history that participants themselves reported in a screening survey and a study questionnaire. In the prospective study, mobile phlebotomists collected whole blood, serum and a nasopharyngeal or oropharyngeal swab from each participant. Participants in the prospective study had the option to provide additional blood draws and questionnaires over a roughly two-month period. Blood samples from the prospective study were shipped frozen or at room temperature prior to DNA extraction. A remark on this clone: Its target antigen remains unknown. No qualities accompany the bases; no much larger clone lies one base away.

From the germline V gene (reference sequence), CDR1 is SGHNT and CDR2 is YYREEE. Inclusive of the bounding cysteine and phenylalanine, the CDR3 is 13 residues long. The DNA shown is the 39-base CDR3, in frame from base 1. V is pruned by 3 bases and J by 12 bases, leaving 10 bases of the junction without a gene match. The immunoSEQ Assay, a bias-controlled multiplex PCR, was used to amplify TCRbeta CDR3 regions from genomic DNA. The study's processing was this. Within the assay, amplification of reference gene primers was used to estimate how many nucleated cells each sample contained. To quantify the absolute abundance of each unique TCRbeta CDR3 rearrangement, sequence reads were collapsed and filtered. For each sample, productive Simpson clonality was calculated by taking the square root of Simpson's diversity index across productive rearrangements. This immuneACCESS table, as held by TCRdb, lists in-frame sequences with V and J called but not all clones. Of the missing ones, under half trace to an unresolved V gene in checked studies; the others have no known cause. V and J calls and clone size are those listed in that table; D and trimming were worked out from the DNA. The sample table shows 150,000 to 200,000 clones, and about 88% are seen once. The top ten clonotypes cover 1% to 1.5% of the sample.

The rearranged chain carries TRBV5-4 and TRBJ2-7, and 9 bases in between align with TRBD1. What was sequenced was PBMCs or T cells enriched from blood (not recorded which). The sequence was obtained from a human donor with acute COVID-19. The donor label of this sample is uncertain. Here the CDR3 is given as CASSSDRGRYLYF. The DNA is as follows: TGTGCCAGCAGCTCGGACAGGGGAAGATATCTGTACTTC.